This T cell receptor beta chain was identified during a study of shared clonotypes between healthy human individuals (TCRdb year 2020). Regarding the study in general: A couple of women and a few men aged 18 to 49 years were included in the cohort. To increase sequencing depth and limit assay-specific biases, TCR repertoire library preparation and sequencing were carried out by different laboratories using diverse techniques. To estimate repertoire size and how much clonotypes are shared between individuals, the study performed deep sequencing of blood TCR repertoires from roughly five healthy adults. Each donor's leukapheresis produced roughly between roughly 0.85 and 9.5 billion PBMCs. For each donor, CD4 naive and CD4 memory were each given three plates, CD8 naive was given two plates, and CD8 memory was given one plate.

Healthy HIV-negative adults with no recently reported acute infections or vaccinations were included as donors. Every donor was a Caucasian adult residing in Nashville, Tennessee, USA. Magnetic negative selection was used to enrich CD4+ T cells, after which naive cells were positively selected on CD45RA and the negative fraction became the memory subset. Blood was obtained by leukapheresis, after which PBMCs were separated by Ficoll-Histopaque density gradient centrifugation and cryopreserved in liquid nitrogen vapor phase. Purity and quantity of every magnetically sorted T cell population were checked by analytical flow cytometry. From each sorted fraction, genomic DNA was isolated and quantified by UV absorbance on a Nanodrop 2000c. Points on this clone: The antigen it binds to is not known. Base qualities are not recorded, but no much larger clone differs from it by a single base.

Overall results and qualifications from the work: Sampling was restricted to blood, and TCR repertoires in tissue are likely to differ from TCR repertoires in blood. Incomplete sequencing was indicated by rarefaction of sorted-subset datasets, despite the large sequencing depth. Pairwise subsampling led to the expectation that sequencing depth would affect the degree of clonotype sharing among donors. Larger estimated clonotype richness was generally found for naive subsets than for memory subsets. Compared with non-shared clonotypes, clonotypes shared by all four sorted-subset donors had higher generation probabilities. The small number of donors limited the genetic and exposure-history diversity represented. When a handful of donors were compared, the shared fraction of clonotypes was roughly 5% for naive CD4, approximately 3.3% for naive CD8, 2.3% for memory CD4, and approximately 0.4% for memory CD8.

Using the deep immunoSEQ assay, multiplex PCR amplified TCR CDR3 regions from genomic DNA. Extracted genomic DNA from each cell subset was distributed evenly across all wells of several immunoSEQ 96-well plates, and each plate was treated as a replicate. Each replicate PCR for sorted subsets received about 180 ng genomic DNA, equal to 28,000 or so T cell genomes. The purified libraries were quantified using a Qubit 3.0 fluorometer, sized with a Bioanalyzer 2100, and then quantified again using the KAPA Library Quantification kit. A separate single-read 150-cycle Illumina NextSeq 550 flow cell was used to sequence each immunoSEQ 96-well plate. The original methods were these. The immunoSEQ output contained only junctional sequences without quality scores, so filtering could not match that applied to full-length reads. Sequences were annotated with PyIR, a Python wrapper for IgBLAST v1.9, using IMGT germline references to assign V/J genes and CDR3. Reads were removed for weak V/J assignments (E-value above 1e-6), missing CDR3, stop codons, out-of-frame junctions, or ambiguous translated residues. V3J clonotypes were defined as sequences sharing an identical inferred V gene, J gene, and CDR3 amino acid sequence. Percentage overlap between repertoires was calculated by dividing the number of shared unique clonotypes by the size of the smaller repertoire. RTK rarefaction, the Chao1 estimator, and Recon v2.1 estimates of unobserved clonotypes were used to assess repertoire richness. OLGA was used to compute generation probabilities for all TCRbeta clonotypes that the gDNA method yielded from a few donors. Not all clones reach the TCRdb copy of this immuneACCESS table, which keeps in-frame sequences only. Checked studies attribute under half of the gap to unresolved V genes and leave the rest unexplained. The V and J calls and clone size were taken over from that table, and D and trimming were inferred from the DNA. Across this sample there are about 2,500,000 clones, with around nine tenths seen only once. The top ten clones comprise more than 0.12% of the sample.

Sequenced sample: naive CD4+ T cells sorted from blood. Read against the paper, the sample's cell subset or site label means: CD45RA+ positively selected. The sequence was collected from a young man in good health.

Read as DNA, the sequence is TGCGCCAGCAGCCCGAGGGGGACTAGCGGGACCTACGAGCAGTACTTC. The encoded protein is CASSPRGTSGTYEQYF. This receptor chain uses TRBV5-1 and TRBJ2-7, and 13 junction bases match TRBD2. V has 4 bases trimmed and J has 2 bases trimmed; junction bases matching no gene number 6. According to the germline V gene, CDR1 reads SGHRS and CDR2 reads YFSETQ. The CDR3 numbers 16 residues from cysteine through phenylalanine. Only the CDR3 part of the read is kept: 48 bases, read in frame from the first base.